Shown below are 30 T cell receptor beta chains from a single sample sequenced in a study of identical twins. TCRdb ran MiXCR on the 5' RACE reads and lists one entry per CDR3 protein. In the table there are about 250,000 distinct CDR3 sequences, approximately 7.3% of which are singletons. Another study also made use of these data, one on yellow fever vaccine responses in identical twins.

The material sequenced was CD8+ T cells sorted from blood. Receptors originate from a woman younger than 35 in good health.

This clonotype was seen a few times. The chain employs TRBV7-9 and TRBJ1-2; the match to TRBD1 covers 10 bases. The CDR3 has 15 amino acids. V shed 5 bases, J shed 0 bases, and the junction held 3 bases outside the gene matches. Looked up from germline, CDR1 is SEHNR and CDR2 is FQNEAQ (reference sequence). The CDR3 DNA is TGTGCCAGCAGCCGGGACAGGGGAGCTAACTATGGCTACACCTTC. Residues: CASSRDRGANYGYTF.

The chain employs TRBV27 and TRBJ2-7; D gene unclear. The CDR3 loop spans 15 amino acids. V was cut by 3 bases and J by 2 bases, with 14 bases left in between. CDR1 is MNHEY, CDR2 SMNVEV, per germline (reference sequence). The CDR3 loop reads CASSFRRAFPYEQYF. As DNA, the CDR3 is TGTGCCAGCAGTTTTCGGCGCGCATTTCCCTACGAGCAGTACTTC.

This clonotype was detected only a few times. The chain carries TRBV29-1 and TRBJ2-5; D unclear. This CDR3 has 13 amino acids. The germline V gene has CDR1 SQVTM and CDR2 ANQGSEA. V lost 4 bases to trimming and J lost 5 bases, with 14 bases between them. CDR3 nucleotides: TGCAGCGTTGCTCAAGGCGTAGGGGAGACCCAGTACTTC. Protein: CSVAQGVGETQYF.

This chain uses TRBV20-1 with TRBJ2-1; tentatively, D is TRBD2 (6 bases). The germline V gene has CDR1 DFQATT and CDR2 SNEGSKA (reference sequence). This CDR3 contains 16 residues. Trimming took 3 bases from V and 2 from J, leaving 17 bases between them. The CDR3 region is CSASALAGSTYNEQFF. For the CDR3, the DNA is TGCAGTGCTAGCGCCTTGGCGGGGTCTACCTACAATGAGCAGTTCTTC.

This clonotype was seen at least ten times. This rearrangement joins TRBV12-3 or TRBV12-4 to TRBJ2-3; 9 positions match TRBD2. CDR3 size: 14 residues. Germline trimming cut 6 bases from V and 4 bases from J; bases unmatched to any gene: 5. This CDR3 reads CASSPLAGPDTQYF. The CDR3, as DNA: TGTGCCAGCAGCCCACTAGCGGGCCCAGATACGCAGTATTTT.

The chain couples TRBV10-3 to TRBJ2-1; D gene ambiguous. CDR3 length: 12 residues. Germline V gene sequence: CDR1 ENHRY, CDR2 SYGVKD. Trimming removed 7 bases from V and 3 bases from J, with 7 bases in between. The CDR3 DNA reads TGTGCCATCATCGGTAGCTACAATGAGCAGTTCTTC. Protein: CAIIGSYNEQFF.

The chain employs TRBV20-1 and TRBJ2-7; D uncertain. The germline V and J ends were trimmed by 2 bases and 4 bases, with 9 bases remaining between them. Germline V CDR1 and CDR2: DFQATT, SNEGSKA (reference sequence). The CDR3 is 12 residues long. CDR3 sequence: CSARTEEYEQYV. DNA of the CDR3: TGCAGTGCTAGAACTGAAGAGTACGAGCAGTACGTC.

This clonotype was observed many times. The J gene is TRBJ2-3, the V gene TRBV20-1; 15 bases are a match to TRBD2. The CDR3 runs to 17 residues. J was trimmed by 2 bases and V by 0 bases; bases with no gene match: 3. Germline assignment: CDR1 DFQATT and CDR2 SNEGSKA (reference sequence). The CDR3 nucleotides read TGCAGTGCTAGAGAGGGACTAGCGGGGGGAATCACAGATACGCAGTATTTT. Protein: CSAREGLAGGITDTQYF.

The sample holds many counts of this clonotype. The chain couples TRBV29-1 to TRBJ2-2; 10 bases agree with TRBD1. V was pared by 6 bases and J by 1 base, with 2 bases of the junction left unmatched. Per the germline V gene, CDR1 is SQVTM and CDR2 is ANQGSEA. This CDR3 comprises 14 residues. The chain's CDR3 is CSVRTGGNTGELFF. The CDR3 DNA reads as TGCAGCGTGCGGACAGGGGGGAACACCGGGGAGCTGTTTTTT.

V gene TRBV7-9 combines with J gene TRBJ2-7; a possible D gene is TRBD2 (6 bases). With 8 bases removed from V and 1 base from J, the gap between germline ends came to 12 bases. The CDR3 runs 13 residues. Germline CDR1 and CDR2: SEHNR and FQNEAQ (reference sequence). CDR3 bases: TGTGCCAGCGACGCGGGAAGGTCCTACGAGCAGTACTTC. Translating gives CASDAGRSYEQYF. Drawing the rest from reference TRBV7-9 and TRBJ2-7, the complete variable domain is DTGVSQNPRHKITKRGQNVTFRCDPISEHNRLYWYRQTLGQGPEFLTYFQNEAQLEKSRLLSDRFSAERPKGSFSTLEIQRTEQGDSAMYLCASDAGRSYEQYFGPGTRLTVT.

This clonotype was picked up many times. For the CDR3, the DNA is TGTGCCAGCAGCCAGTACCTAGGGAGGGGGAACACTGAAGCTTTCTTT. This translates into CASSQYLGRGNTEAFF. The chain couples TRBV6-1 to TRBJ1-1; maybe TRBD1 (5 bases). Trimming cost V 6 bases and J 1 base, with 18 bases left between them. Germline V gives CDR1 MNHNS, CDR2 SASEGT. The CDR3 sequence is 16 residues long.

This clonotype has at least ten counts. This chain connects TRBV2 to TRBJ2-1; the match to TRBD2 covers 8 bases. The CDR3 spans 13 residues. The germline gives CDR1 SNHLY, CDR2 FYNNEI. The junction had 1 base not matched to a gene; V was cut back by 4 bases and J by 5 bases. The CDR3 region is CASSGLANNEQFF. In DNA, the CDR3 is TGTGCCAGCAGTGGACTAGCGAACAATGAGCAGTTCTTC.

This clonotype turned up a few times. Here the CDR3 reads CASSAESTTNEKLFF. CDR3 bases: TGTGCCAGCAGCGCCGAGAGCACAACTAATGAAAAACTGTTTTTT. This chain connects TRBV9 to TRBJ1-4; D remains unclear. Germline CDR1 is SGDLS and CDR2 is YYNGEE. The CDR3 spans 15 residues. The ends were cut back, 3 bases at V and 0 bases at J, with 9 bases in the middle.

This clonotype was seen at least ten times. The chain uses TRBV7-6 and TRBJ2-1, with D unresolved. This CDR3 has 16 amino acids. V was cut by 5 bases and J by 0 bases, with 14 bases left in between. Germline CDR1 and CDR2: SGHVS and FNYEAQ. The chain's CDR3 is CASSHPQPSSYNEQFF. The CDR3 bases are TGTGCCAGCAGCCACCCTCAACCGAGCTCCTACAATGAGCAGTTCTTC.

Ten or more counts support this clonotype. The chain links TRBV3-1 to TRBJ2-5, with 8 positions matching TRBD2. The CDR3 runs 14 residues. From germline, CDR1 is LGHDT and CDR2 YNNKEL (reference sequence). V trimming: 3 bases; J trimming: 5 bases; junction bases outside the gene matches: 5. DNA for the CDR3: TGTGCCAGCAGCCATCCAGCGGGGGCTGAGACCCAGTACTTC. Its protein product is CASSHPAGAETQYF.

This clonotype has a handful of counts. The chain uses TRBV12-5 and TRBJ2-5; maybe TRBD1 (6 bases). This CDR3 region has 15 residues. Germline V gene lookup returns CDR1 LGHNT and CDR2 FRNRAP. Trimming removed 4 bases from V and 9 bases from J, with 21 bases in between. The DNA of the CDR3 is TGTGCTAGTGGTTCCTTTACCGGGACAACAAGGGCCCAGTACTTC. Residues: CASGSFTGTTRAQYF.

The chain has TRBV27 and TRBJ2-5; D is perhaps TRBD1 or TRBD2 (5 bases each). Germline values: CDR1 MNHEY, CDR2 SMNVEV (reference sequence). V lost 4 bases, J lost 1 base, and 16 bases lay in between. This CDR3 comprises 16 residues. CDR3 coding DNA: TGTGCCAGCAGTTACCAGCTCCCGGGACCCCAAGAGACCCAGTACTTC. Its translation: CASSYQLPGPQETQYF.

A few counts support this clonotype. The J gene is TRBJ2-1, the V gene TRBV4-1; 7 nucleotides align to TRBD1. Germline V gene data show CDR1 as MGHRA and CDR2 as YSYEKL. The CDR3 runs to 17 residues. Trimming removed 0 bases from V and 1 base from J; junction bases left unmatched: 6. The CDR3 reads CASSQEPGTDSYNEQFF. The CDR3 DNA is TGCGCCAGCAGCCAAGAGCCCGGGACAGATTCCTACAATGAGCAGTTCTTC.

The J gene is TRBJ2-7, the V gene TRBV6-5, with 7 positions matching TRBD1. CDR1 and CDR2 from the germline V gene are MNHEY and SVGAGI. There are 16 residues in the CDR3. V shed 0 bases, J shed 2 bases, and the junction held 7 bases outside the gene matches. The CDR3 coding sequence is TGTGCCAGCAGTTACTCGACCCGAGGGACAGCCTACGAGCAGTACTTC. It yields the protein CASSYSTRGTAYEQYF.

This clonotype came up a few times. In DNA, the CDR3 is TGTGCCAGCAGCTCCCCCACTAGCGGGGGGACCTACGAGCAGTACTTC. Translation: CASSSPTSGGTYEQYF. The chain uses TRBV7-6 and TRBJ2-7; 12 nucleotides line up with TRBD2. This CDR3 has 16 residues. The germline V gene encodes CDR1 SGHVS and CDR2 FNYEAQ. V dropped 4 bases and J dropped 2; count of bases not matched to a gene: 6.

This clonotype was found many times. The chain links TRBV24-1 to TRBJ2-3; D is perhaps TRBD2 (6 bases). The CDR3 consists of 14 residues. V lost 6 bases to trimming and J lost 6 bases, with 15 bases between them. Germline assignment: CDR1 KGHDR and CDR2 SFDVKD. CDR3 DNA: TGTGCCACCAGTCGGGCGGGGCTTGGGGATACGCAGTATTTT. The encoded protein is CATSRAGLGDTQYF.

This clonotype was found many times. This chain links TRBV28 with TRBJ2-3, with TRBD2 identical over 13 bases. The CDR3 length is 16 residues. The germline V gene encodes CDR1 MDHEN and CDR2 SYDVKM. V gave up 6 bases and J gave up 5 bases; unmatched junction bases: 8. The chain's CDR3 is CASRLGLAGNGDTQYF. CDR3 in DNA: TGTGCCAGCAGACTGGGACTAGCGGGAAATGGAGATACGCAGTATTTT.

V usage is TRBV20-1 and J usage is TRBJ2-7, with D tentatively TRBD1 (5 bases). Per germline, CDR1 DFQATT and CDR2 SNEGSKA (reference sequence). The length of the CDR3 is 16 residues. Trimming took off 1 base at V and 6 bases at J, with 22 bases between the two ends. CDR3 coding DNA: TGCAGTGCTAGAGGGTATACTACAAGGGGCCTAGGCGAGCAGTACGTC. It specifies CSARGYTTRGLGEQYV.

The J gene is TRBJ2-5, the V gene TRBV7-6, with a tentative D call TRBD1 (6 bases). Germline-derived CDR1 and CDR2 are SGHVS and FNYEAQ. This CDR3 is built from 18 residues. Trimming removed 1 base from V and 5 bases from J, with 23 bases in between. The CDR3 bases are TGTGCCAGCAGCTTAGACAGGGTCACCCCGGTCTCCGGGGAGACCCAGTACTTC. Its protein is CASSLDRVTPVSGETQYF.

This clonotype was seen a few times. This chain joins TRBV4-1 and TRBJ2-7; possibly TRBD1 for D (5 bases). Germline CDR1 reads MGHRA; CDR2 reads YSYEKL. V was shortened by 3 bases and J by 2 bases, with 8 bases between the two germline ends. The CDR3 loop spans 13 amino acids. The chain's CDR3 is CASSQDIPYEQYF. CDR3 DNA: TGCGCCAGCAGCCAGGACATCCCCTACGAGCAGTACTTC.

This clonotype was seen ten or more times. The CDR3 sequence: CSASLAGFGELFF. The CDR3 DNA reads TGCAGTGCTAGTCTCGCGGGGTTCGGGGAGCTGTTTTTT. The rearrangement joins TRBV20-1 to TRBJ2-2, with D perhaps matching TRBD2 (6 bases). CDR1 is DFQATT and CDR2 is SNEGSKA in the germline V gene (reference sequence). The CDR3 loop spans 13 amino acids. The ends were cut back, 3 bases at V and 7 bases at J, with 12 bases in the middle.

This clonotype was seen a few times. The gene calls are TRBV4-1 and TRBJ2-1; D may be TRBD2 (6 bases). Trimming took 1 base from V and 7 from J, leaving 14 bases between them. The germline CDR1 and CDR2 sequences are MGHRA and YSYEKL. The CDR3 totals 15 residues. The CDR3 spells CASSQARIAENEQFF. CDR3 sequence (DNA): TGCGCCAGCAGCCAAGCCAGGATAGCGGAAAATGAGCAGTTCTTC.

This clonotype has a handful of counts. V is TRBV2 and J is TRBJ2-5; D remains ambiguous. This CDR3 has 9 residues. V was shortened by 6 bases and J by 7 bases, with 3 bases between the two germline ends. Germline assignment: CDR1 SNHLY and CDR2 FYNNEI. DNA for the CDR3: TGTGCCAGCAGGGGGACCCAGTACTTC. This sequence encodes CASRGTQYF.

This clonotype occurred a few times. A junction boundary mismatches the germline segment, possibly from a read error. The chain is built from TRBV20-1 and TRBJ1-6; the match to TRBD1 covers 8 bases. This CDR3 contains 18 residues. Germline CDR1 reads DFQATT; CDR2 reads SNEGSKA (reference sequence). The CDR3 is CCARDPPDRADHNSPLHF. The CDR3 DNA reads TGCTGTGCTAGAGATCCCCCGGACAGGGCCGACCATAATTCACCCCTCCACTTT.

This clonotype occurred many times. The CDR3: CASSEGLAATDTQYF. CDR3 in DNA: TGTGCCAGCAGCGAGGGACTAGCGGCCACAGATACGCAGTATTTT. The gene calls are TRBV9 and TRBJ2-3; TRBD2 agrees at 11 bases. V shed 3 bases and J 2 bases; nucleotides not matched to a gene: 2. Germline CDR1 reads SGDLS; CDR2 reads YYNGEE. This CDR3 spans 15 amino acids.